The T cell receptor (beta chain) described here comes from a study of cytomegalovirus exposure and HLA in healthy donors (dated by TCRdb to about 2017). In the study overall: The 650 to 800 repertoires of the first cohort and the approximately 130 validation repertoires were produced on the same platform, according to a later analysis. The study aimed to test whether cataloging public T cell receptors could reveal signatures of past pathogen exposure. Along with the approximately 670-subject first cohort, a separate validation cohort of over a hundred different subjects was used. High-throughput TCR immunosequencing, statistical association of individual TCRs with disease status, and machine learning were combined to predict cytomegalovirus infection status. Summary of the overall study and its limitations: Of the cluster scores, around 95% were above 0 in a later analysis, which found that TCRs clustered in the first cohort also tended to co-occur in the 120 validation repertoires. Across donors, most TCR sequences were observed very rarely, whereas some public TCRs were present in many individuals. According to the authors, the approach could potentially be generalized to other disease states and immunological phenotypes. The classifier was reported to diagnose cytomegalovirus status with high specificity and sensitivity in both the original and validation cohorts. The study listed 150 to 200 TCR beta chains as associated with cytomegalovirus. A few of the identified cytomegalovirus-associated TCR beta chains were confirmed in vitro to be specific for cytomegalovirus antigens. A later analysis had no HLA typing for the validation cohort, so co-occurrence there was scored across all 120 or so repertoires.

Receptors were amplified or captured by the immunoSEQ multiplex PCR assay. On the authors' methods: A statistical classification framework was built for diagnosing cytomegalovirus status from the catalog of TCR beta chain sequences. TCRdb stores this immuneACCESS table with in-frame sequences only. Part of the clones is absent; in the studies checked, under half of the shortfall reflects unresolved V genes, and no reason is known for the rest. Clonal size and the V and J genes are those of that table, whereas D and trimming came from the DNA. In this sample the table shows a few hundred thousand clones, 70% to 90% of which occur a single time. Around 0.8% of the sample lies in the top ten. The germline V gene yields SGDLS for CDR1 and YYNGEE for CDR2. V gives up 3 bases and J gives up 6 bases, and the segment between their germline ends measures 13 bases. The CDR3 spans 13 residues, from the cysteine through the phenylalanine. The retained sequence is limited to the CDR3, 39 bases, with the frame set at the first base.

The donors belonged to the validation cohort of about 110 subjects, which was separate from the approximately 700-subject first cohort. This clone showed up just a few times. Its cognate antigen has yet to be identified. No quality values exist for individual bases; no much larger clone is one base distant. The receptor comes from a woman under 30 in good health and CMV-seronegative. The sequencing sample was made of PBMCs. Rearrangement joined TRBV9 to TRBJ2-7, with a weak D call of TRBD2 (6 bases match). The DNA sequence is as follows: TGTGCCAGCAGCGAAACAACTAGCAGCGAGCAGTACTTC. Translation gives CASSETTSSEQYF. With the portions outside the CDR3 filled from the reference TRBV9 and TRBJ2-7 genes, the complete variable region becomes DSGVTQTPKHLITATGQRVTLRCSPRSGDLSVYWYQQSLDQGLQFLIQYYNGEERAKGNILERFSAQQFPDLHSELNLSSLELGDSALYFCASSETTSSEQYFGPGTRLTVT.